The entry that follows covers one T cell receptor beta chain sequence. The antigen remains unidentified. V gave up 3 bases and J gave up 3 bases; unmatched junction bases: 6. CDR1 and CDR2 from the germline V gene are SGHAT and FQNNGV. The CDR3 is 15 residues long. Clones were read by immunoSEQ multiplex PCR, and TCRdb kept only the in-frame ones, dropping some. Altogether 45,000 to 75,000 clones are present, approximately 80% being singletons, with the ten largest covering over 1.1%. These data come from a study of OX40 agonist ivuxolimab in advanced cancers. Study summary: Three patients got partial responses; one had hepatocellular carcinoma and two had cutaneous melanoma.

Study-level results: In a subset of nonresponders, normalized T-cell clonal expansion was also low. Partial responders treated at 0.1-3.0 mg/kg exhibited clonal expansion among the lowest measured.

The rearrangement uses TRBV11-2 and TRBJ2-7; 9 nucleotides agree with TRBD1. The clonotype was recovered from an adult with an advanced solid tumor such as melanoma, head and neck, liver or kidney cancer. The sample here was CD4+ or CD8+ T cells sorted from blood, taken in a trial of the OX40 agonist ivuxolimab. CDR3 loop: CASSFSQGAGYEQYF. The CDR3 nucleotides read TGTGCCAGCAGCTTCTCACAGGGGGCGGGCTACGAGCAGTACTTC.